The clone carrying this T cell receptor beta chain was seen many times. What it binds is not known. The data originate from a study of metastatic and nonmetastatic thyroid tumors. For the study at large: Repertoires of blood and of tissue (tumor or nodule) from malignant and benign thyroid patients were compared.

General observations from the study: It was reported that TCR beta diversity was significantly higher in malignant thyroid tumors than benign nodules, in blood and tumor.

V was cut by 4 bases and J by 1 base, with 1 base left in between. Germline V gene lookup returns CDR1 LNHNV and CDR2 YYDKDF (reference sequence). This CDR3 contains 11 residues. Methods used by the authors: In papillary thyroid cancer, a distant-metastasis classifier was built using CDR3 differences across clinicopathological groups. From the PCR reads, TCRdb re-called clones with MiXCR. These V and J calls originate from TCRdb's pipeline instead of the authors' own analysis. The sample shows 18,000 or so clones, about a fifth of them seen only once. Every patient was untreated before thyroid surgery.

The specimen was tumor tissue. This rearrangement joins TRBV15 to TRBJ2-5, with no clear D. This clonotype originated in a female donor with papillary thyroid cancer or a benign thyroid nodule (not recorded which). Some clones in this sample may be carry-over from other donors' samples. The DNA for the CDR3 is TGTGCCACCAGCACCCAAGAGACCCAGTACTTC. This sequence encodes CATSTQETQYF.